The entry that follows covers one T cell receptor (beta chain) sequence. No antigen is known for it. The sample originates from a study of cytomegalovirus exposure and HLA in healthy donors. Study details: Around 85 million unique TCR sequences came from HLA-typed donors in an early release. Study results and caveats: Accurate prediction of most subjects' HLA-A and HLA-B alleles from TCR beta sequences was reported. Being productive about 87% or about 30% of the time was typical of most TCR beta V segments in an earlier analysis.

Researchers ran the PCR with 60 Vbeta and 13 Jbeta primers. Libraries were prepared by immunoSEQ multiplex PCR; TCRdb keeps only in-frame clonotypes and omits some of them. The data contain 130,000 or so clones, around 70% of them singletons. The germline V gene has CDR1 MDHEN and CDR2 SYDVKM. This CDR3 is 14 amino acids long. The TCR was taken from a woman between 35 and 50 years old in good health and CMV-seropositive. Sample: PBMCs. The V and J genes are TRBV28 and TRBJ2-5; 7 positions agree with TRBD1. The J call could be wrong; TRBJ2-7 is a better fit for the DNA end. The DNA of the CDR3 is TGTGCCAGCGGTCTTGACAGGGCCTCCTACGAGCAGTACTTC. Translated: CASGLDRASYEQYF.